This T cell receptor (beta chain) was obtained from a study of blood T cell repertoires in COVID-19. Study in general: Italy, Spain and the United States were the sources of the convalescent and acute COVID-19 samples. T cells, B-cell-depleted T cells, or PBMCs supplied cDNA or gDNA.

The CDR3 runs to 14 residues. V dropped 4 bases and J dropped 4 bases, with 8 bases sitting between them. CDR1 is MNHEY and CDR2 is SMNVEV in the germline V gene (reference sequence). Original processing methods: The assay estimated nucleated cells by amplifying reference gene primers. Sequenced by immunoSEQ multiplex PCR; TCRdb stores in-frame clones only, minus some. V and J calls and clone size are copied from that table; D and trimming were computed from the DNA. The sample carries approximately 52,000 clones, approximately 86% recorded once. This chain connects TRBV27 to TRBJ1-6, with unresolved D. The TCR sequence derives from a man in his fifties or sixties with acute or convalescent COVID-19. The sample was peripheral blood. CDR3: CASSSQFYNSPLHF. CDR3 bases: TGTGCCAGCAGTTCACAGTTTTATAATTCACCCCTCCACTTT.